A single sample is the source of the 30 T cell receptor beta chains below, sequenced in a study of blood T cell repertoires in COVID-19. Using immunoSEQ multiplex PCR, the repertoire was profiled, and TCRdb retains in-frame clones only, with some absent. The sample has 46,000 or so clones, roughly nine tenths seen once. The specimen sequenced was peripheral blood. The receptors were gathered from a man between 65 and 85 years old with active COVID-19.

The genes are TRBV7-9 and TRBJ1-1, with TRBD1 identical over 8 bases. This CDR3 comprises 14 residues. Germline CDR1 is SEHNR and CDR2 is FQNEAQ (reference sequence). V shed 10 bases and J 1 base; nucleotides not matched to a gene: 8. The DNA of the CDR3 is TGTGCCACGTCAGGGGGCGGTAGGAACACTGAAGCTTTCTTT. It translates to CATSGGGRNTEAFF.

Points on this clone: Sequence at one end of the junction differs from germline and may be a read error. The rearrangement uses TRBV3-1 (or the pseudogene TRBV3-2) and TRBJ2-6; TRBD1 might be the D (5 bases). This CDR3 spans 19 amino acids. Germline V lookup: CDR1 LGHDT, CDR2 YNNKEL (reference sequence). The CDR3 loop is CASSPLSRGHSSGANVPTF. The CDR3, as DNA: TGTGCCAGCAGCCCCCTAAGCCGTGGACATTCCTCTGGGGCCAACGTCCCGACTTTC.

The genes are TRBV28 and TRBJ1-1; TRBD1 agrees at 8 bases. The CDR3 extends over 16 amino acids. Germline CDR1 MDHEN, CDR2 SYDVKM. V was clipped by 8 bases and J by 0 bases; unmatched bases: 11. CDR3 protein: CASDITGGGMNTEAFF. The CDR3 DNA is TGTGCCAGCGACATCACAGGGGGAGGTATGAACACTGAAGCTTTCTTT.

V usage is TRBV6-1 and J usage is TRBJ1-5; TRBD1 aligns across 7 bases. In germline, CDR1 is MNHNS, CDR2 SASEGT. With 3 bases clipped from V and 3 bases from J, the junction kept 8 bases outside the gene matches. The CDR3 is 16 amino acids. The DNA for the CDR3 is TGTGCCAGCAGTGAGTACGGCAGGGGGTACAATCAGCCCCAGCATTTT. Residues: CASSEYGRGYNQPQHF.

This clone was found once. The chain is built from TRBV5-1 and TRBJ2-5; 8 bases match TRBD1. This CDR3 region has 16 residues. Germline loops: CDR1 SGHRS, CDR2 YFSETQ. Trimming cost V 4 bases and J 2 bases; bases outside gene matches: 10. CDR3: CASSPRGTGLQETQYF. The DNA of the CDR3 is TGCGCCAGCAGCCCCCGAGGGACAGGTCTTCAAGAGACCCAGTACTTC.

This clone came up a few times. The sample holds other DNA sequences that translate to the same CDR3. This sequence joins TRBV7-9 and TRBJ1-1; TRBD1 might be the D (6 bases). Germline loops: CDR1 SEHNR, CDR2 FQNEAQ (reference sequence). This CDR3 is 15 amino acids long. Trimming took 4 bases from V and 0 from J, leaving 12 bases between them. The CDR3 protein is CASSSRGGVNTEAFF. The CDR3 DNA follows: TGTGCCAGCAGCTCGAGAGGGGGGGTGAACACTGAAGCTTTCTTT.

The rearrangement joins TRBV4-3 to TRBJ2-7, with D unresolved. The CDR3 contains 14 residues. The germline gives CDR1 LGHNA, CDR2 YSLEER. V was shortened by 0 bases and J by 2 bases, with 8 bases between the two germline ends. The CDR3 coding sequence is TGCGCCAGCAGCCAAGAGGCGCGGACCTACGAGCAGTACTTC. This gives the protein CASSQEARTYEQYF.

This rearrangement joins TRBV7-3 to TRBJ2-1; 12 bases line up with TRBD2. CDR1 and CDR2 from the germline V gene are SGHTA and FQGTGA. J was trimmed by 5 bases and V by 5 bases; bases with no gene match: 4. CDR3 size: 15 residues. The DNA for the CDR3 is TGTGCCAGCAGCGTTCTAGCGGGGGGGAACAATGAGCAGTTCTTC. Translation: CASSVLAGGNNEQFF.

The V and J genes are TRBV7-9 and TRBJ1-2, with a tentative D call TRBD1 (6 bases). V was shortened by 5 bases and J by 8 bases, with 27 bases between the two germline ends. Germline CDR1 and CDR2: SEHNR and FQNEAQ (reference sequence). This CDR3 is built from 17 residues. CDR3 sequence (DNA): TGTGCCAGCAGCCCTGATTGGGGAAGGGGGATAACTATCGGCTACACCTTC. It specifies CASSPDWGRGITIGYTF.

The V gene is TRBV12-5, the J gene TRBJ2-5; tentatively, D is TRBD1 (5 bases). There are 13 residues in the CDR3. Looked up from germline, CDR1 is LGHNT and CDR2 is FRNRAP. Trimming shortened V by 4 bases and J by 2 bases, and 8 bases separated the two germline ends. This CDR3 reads CASGSDSQETQYF. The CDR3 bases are TGTGCTAGTGGTTCCGACAGTCAAGAGACCCAGTACTTC.

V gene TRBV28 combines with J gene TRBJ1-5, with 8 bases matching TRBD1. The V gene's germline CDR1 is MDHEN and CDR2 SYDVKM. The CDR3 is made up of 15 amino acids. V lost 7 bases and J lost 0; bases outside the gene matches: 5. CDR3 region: CASKPGQVSNQPQHF. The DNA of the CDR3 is TGTGCCAGCAAACCGGGACAGGTTAGCAATCAGCCCCAGCATTTT.

The CDR3 DNA reads as TGTGCCAGCAGCCCCGAGGGGGGGGCCACCTACAATGAGCAGTTCTTC. This translates into CASSPEGGATYNEQFF. The chain uses TRBV7-3 and TRBJ2-1, with a tentative D call TRBD2 (7 bases). The CDR3 runs to 16 residues. Trimming removed 5 bases from V and 2 bases from J, with 16 bases in between. CDR1 and CDR2 from the germline V gene are SGHTA and FQGTGA.

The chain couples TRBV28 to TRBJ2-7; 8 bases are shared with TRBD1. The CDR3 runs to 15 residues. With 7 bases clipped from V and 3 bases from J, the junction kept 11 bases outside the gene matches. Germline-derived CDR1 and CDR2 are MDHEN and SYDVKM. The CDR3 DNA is TGTGCCAGCAAAAATGCCGGGACAGGTAACTACGAGCAGTACTTC. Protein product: CASKNAGTGNYEQYF.

The CDR3 coding sequence is TGTGCCACCAGCAGTGGGAAAGGGGGATCCTATAATTCACCCCTCCACTTT. Translation: CATSSGKGGSYNSPLHF. The chain has TRBV15 and TRBJ1-6; D is perhaps TRBD1 (6 bases). Trimming shortened V by 3 bases and J by 1 base, and 13 bases separated the two germline ends. Germline V gene sequence: CDR1 LNHNV, CDR2 YYDKDF (reference sequence). CDR3 size: 17 residues.

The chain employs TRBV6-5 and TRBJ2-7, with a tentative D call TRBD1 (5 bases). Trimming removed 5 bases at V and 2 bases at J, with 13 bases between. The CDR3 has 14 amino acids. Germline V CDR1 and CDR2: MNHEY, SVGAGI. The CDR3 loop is CASSPLGAAYEQYF. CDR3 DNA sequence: TGTGCCAGCAGTCCCCTTGGGGCGGCCTACGAGCAGTACTTC.

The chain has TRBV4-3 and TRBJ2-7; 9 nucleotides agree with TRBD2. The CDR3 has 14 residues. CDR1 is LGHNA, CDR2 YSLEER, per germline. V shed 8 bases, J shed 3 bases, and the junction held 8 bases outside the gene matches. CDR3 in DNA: TGCGCCAGCTCCCCCGGACTAGCGAGCTACGAGCAGTACTTC. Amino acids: CASSPGLASYEQYF.

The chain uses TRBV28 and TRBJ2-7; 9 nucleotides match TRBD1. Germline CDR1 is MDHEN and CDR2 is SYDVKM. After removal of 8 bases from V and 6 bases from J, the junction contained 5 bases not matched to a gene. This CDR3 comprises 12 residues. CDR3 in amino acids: CASRDRAVEQYF. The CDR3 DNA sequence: TGTGCCAGCCGGGACAGGGCTGTCGAGCAGTACTTC.

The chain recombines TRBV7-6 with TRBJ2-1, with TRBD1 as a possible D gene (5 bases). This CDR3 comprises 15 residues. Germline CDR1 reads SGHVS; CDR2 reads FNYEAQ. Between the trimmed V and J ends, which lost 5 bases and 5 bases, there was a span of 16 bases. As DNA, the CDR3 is TGTGCCAGCAGCCCCCGTCAGGGTTGGGACAATGAGCAGTTCTTC. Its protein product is CASSPRQGWDNEQFF.

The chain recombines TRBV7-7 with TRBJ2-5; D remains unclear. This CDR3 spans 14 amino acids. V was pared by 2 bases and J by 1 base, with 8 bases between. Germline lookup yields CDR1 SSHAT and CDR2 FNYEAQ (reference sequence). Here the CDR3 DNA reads TGTGCCAGCAGCTTAAACACAGCCCAAGAGACCCAGTACTTC. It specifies CASSLNTAQETQYF.

Here the CDR3 reads CATSREYREFRNTIYF. The CDR3 DNA reads as TGTGCCACCAGCAGAGAGTACAGGGAGTTCCGAAACACCATATATTTT. This chain uses TRBV15 with TRBJ1-3, with a possible D match to TRBD1 (6 bases). The CDR3 extends over 16 amino acids. Germline CDR1 LNHNV, CDR2 YYDKDF (reference sequence). Trimming left V 0 bases short and J 5 bases short, with 14 bases between.

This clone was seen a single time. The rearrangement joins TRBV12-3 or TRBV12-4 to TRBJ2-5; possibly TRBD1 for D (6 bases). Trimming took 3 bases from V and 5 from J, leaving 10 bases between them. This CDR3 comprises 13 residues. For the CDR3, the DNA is TGTGCCAGCAGTTTTGGGGGCGGGGAGACCCAGTACTTC. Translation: CASSFGGGETQYF.

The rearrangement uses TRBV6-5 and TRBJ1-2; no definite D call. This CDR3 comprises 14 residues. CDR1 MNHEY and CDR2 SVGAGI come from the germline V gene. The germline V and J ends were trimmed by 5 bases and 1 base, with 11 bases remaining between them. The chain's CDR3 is CASSSRDFNYGYTF. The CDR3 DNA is TGTGCCAGCAGTAGCCGGGATTTTAACTATGGCTACACCTTC.

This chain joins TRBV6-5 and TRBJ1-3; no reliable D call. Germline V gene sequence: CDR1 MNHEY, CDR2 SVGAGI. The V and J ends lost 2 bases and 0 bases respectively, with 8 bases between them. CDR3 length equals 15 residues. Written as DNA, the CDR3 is TGTGCCAGCAGTTACCATACTAGCTCTGGAAACACCATATATTTT. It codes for CASSYHTSSGNTIYF.

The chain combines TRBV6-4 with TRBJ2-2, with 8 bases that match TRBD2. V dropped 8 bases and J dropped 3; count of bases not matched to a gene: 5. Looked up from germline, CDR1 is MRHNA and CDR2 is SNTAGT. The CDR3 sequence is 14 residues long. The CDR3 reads CASRRGAYTGELFF. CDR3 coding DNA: TGTGCCAGCCGGCGGGGGGCCTACACCGGGGAGCTGTTTTTT.

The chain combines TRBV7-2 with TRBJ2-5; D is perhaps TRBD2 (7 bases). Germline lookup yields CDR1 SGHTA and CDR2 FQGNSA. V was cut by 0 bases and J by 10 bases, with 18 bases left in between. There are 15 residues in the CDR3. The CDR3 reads CASSLAGRAEGGQYF. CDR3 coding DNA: TGTGCCAGCAGCTTAGCGGGGAGGGCGGAAGGGGGCCAGTACTTC.

CDR3 nucleotides: TGTGCCAGCAGCTTTCTGGCGGGAGCGGCAGATACGCAGTATTTT. The encoded protein is CASSFLAGAADTQYF. The chain recombines TRBV9 with TRBJ2-3, with 7 bases lining up with TRBD2. The CDR3 length is 15 residues. Germline V CDR1 and CDR2: SGDLS, YYNGEE. J was trimmed by 4 bases and V by 4 bases; bases with no gene match: 9. Drawing the rest from reference TRBV9 and TRBJ2-3, the complete variable domain is DSGVTQTPKHLITATGQRVTLRCSPRSGDLSVYWYQQSLDQGLQFLIQYYNGEERAKGNILERFSAQQFPDLHSELNLSSLELGDSALYFCASSFLAGAADTQYFGPGTRLTVL.

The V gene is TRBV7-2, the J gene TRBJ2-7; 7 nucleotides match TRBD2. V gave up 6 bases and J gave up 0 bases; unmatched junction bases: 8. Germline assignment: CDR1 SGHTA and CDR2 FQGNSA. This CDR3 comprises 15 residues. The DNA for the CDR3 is TGTGCCAGCAGGAAGCGGGGCTCATCCTCCTACGAGCAGTACTTC. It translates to CASRKRGSSSYEQYF.

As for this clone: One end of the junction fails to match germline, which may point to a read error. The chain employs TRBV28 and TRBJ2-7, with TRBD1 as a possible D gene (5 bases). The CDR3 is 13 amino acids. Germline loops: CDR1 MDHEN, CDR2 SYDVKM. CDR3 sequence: CASSLRQGLTGEF. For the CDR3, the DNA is TGTGCCAGCAGTTTAAGGCAGGGTTTAACCGGCGAGTTC.

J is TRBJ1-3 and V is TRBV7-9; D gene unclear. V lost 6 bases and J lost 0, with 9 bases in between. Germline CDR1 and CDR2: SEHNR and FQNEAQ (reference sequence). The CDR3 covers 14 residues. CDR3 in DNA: TGTGCCAGCAGGCATGGAGGCTCTGGAAACACCATATATTTT. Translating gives CASRHGGSGNTIYF.

The CDR3 DNA follows: TGTGCCAGCAGTTACGGGGGGGCTGGGGCCAACGTCCTGACTTTC. Translating gives CASSYGGAGANVLTF. The chain has TRBV6-5 and TRBJ2-6; 7 bases agree with TRBD2. The V gene end was trimmed by 2 bases and the J gene end by 2 bases; junction bases not matched to a gene: 0. Germline CDR1 MNHEY, CDR2 SVGAGI. This CDR3 is built from 15 residues.